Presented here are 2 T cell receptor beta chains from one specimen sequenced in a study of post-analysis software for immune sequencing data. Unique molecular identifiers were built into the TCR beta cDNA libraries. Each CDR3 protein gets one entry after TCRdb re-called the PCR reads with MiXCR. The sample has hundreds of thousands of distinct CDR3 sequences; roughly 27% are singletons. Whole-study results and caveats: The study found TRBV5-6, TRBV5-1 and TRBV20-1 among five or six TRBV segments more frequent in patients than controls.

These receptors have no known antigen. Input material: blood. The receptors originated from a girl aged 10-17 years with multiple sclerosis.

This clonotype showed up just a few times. This CDR3 is CASSRKVAGGTDTQYF. CDR3 DNA: TGTGCCAGCAGCCGGAAGGTAGCGGGGGGCACAGATACGCAGTATTTT. This rearrangement joins TRBV4-2 to TRBJ2-3; 9 nucleotides agree with TRBD2. V gave up 4 bases and J gave up 1 base; unmatched junction bases: 6. From germline, CDR1 is LGHNA and CDR2 YNFKEQ. CDR3 length equals 16 residues.

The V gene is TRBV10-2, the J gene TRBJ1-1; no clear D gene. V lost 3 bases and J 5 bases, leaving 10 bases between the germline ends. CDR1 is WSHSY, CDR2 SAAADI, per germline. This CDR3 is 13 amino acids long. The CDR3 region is CASSDDWGTEAFF. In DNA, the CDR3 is TGCGCCAGCAGTGATGATTGGGGAACTGAAGCTTTCTTT.